The T cell receptor (beta chain) under discussion was sequenced for a study of blood T cell repertoires in COVID-19. The V segment lost 0 bases and the J segment 4 bases; nucleotides outside the gene matches: 6. The CDR3 totals 16 residues. Germline V gene sequence: CDR1 WSHSY, CDR2 SAAADI. The data were produced by immunoSEQ multiplex PCR, yet TCRdb's version contains in-frame clones alone and is incomplete. Among under 150,000 clones listed, 90% were seen once. The V call is TRBV10-2, the J call TRBJ2-7; 10 nucleotides agree with TRBD2. This sequence originates from a man between 60 and 70 years old with COVID-19, enrolled during active disease. The sample taken for sequencing was peripheral blood. Here the CDR3 DNA reads TGCGCCAGCAGTGAGTCGATCTTAGCGGGAGGTTACGAGCAGTACTTC. Protein product: CASSESILAGGYEQYF.